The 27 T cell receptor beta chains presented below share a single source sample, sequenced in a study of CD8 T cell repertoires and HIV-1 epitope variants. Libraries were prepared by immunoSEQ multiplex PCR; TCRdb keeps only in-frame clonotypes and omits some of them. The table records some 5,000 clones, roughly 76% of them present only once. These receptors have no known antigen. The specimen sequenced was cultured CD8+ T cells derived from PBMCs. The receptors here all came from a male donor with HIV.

The CDR3 loop reads CASSLPPDGSSGNTIYF. DNA of the CDR3: TGTGCCAGCAGCTTACCCCCAGACGGTAGCTCTGGAAACACCATATATTTT. This chain connects TRBV11-2 to TRBJ1-3, with no clear D. This CDR3 is built from 17 residues. Germline CDR1 is SGHAT and CDR2 is FQNNGV. V lost 2 bases, J lost 0 bases, and 14 bases lay in between.

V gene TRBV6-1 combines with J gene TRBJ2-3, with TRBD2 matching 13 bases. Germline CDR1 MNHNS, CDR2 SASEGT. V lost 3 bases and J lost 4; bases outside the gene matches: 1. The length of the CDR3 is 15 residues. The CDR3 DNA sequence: TGTGCCAGCAGTGAGACTAGCGGGAGGCCAGATACGCAGTATTTT. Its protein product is CASSETSGRPDTQYF.

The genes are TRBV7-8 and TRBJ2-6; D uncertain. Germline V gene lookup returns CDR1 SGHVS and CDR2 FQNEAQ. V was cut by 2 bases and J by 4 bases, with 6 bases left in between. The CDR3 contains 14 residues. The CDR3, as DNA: TGTGCCAGCAGCTTAAGCCCAGGGGCCAACGTCCTGACTTTC. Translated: CASSLSPGANVLTF.

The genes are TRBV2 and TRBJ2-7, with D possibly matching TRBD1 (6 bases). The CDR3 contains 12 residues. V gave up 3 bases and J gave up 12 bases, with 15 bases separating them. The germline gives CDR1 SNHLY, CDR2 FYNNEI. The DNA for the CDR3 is TGTGCCAGCAGTGACACAGGGCGCATCGGGTACTTC. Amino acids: CASSDTGRIGYF. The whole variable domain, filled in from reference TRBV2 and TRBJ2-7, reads EPEVTQTPSHQVTQMGQEVILRCVPISNHLYFYWYRQILGQKVEFLVSFYNNEISEKSEIFDDQFSVERPDGSNFTLKIRSTKLEDSAMYFCASSDTGRIGYFGPGTRLTVT.

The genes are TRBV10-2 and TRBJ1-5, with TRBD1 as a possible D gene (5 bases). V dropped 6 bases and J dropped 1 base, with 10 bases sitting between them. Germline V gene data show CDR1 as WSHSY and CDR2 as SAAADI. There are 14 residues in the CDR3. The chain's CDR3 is CASRGGESNQPQHF. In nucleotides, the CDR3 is TGCGCCAGCAGGGGGGGGGAGAGCAATCAGCCCCAGCATTTT.

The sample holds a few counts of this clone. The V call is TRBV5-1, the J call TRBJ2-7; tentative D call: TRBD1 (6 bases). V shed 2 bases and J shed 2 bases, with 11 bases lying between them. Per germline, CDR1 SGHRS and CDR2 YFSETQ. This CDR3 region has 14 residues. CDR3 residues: CASSFRTATYEQYF. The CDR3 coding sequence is TGCGCCAGCAGCTTTCGGACAGCTACCTACGAGCAGTACTTC.

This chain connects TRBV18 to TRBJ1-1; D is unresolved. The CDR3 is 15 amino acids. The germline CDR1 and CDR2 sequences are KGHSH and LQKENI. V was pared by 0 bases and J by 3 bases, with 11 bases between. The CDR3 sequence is CASSPPGLADTEAFF. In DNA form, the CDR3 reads TGTGCCAGCTCACCACCTGGACTGGCGGACACTGAAGCTTTCTTT.

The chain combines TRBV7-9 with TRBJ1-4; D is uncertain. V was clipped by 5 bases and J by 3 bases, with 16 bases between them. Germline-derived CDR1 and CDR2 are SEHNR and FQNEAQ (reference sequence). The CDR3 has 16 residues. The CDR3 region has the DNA TGTGCCAGCAGCCCATCGTGGGCAGAATCTAATGAAAAACTGTTTTTT. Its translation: CASSPSWAESNEKLFF.

This chain's CDR3 is CASSIDRAGTEAFF. In DNA form, the CDR3 reads TGTGCCAGTAGTATAGACCGGGCCGGCACTGAAGCTTTCTTT. The chain joins TRBV19 to TRBJ1-1, with D hard to call. The CDR3 covers 14 residues. Germline CDR1 and CDR2: LNHDA and SQIVND (reference sequence). Trimming cost V 0 bases and J 4 bases, with 9 bases left between them. The full variable domain, rest sourced from reference TRBV19 and TRBJ1-1, is DGGITQSPKYLFRKEGQNVTLSCEQNLNHDAMYWYRQDPGQGLRLIYYSQIVNDFQKGDIAEGYSVSREKKESFPLTVTSAQKNPTAFYLCASSIDRAGTEAFFGQGTRLTVV.

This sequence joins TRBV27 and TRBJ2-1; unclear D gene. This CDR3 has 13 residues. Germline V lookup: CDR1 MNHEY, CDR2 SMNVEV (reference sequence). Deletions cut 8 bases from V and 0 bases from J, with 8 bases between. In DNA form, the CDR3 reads TGTGCCAGCGCCTGGGACTCCTACAATGAGCAGTTCTTC. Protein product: CASAWDSYNEQFF.

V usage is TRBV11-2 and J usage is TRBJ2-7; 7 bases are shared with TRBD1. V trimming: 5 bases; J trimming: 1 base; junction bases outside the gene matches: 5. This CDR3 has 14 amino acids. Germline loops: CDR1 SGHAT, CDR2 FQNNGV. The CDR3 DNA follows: TGTGCCAGCAGCCGGTCACAGGGGTCCTACGAGCAGTACTTC. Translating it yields CASSRSQGSYEQYF.

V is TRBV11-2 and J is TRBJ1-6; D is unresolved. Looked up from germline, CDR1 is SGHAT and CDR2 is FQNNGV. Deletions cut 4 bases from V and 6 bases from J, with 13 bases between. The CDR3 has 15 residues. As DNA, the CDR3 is TGTGCCAGCAGCTCAGAGGAGGACTCTAATTCACCCCTCCACTTT. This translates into CASSSEEDSNSPLHF. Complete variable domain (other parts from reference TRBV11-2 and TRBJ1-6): EAGVAQSPRYKIIEKRQSVAFWCNPISGHATLYWYQQILGQGPKLLIQFQNNGVVDDSQLPKDRFSAERLKGVDSTLKIQPAKLEDSAVYLCASSSEEDSNSPLHFGNGTRLTVT.

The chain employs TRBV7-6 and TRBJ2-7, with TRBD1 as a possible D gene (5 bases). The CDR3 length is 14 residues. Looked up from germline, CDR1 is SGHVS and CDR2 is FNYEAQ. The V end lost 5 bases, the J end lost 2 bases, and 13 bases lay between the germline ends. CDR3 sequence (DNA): TGTGCCAGCAGCACAGACAGAGTGACCTACGAGCAGTACTTC. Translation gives CASSTDRVTYEQYF.

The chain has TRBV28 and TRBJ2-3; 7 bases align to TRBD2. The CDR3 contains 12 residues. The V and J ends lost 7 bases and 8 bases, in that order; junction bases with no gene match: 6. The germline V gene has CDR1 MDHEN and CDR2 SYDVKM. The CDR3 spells CASNRLAGTQYF. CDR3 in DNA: TGTGCCAGCAACCGACTAGCCGGTACGCAGTATTTT.

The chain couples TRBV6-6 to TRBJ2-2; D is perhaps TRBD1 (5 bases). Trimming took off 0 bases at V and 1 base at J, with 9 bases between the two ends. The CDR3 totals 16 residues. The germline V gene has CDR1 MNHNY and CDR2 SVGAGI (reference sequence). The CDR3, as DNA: TGTGCCAGCAGTTACTCTGAGGACATGAACACCGGGGAGCTGTTTTTT. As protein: CASSYSEDMNTGELFF.

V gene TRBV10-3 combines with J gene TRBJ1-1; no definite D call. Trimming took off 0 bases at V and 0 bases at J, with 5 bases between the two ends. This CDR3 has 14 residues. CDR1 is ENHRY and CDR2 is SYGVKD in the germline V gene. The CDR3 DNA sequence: TGTGCCATCAGTGAGTCCAACTTGAACACTGAAGCTTTCTTT. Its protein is CAISESNLNTEAFF.

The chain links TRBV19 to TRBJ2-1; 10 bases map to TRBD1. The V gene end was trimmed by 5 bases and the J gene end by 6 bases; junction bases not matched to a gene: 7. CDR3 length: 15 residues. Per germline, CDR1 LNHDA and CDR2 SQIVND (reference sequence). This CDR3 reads CASSAPGQGINEQFF. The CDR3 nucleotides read TGTGCCAGTAGTGCCCCGGGACAGGGGATCAATGAGCAGTTCTTC.

DNA for the CDR3: TGTGCCAGCAGCGTAGTAGGCAGTAGCACAGATACGCAGTATTTT. It encodes CASSVVGSSTDTQYF. The chain has TRBV9 and TRBJ2-3, with no clear D. V lost 0 bases, J lost 0 bases, and 8 bases lay in between. The germline gives CDR1 SGDLS, CDR2 YYNGEE. The CDR3 covers 15 residues.

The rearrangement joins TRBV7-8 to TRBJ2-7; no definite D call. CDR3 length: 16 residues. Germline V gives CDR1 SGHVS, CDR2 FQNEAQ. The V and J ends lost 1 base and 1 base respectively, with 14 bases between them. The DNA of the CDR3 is TGTGCCAGCAGCTTAGGGGCCCATGGACCTTCCTACGAGCAGTACTTC. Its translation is CASSLGAHGPSYEQYF.

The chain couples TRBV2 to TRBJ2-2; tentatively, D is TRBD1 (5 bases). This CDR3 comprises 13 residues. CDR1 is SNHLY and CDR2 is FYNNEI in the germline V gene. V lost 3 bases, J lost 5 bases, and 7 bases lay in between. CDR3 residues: CASSDRATGELFF. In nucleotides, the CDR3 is TGTGCCAGCAGTGACAGGGCTACCGGGGAGCTGTTTTTT.

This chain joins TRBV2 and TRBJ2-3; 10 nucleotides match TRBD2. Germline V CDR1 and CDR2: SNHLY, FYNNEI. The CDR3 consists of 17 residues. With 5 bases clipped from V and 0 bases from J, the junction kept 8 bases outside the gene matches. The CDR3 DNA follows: TGTGCCAGCAGTAGCGGGGGGGCCCCCCATAGCACAGATACGCAGTATTTT. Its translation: CASSSGGAPHSTDTQYF.

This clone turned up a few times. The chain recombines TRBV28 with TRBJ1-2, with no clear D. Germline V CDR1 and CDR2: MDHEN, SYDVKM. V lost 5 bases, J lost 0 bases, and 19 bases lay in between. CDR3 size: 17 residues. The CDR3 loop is CASSTTTWRLSNYGYTF. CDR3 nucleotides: TGTGCCAGCAGTACGACGACATGGAGGCTGTCTAACTATGGCTACACCTTC.

The CDR3 reads CASSKAGGLCNQPQHF. The CDR3 nucleotides read TGTGCCAGCAGCAAAGCTGGGGGGCTCTGCAATCAGCCCCAGCATTTT. J is TRBJ1-5 and V is TRBV21-1. TRBV21-1 is deemed a pseudogene. CDR3 length: 16 amino acids.

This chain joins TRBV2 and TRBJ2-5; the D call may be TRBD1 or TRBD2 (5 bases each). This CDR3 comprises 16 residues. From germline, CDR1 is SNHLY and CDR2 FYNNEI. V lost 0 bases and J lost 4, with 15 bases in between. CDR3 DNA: TGTGCCAGCAGTGAAGCGTGGGGCGGGTGGGGAGAGACCCAGTACTTC. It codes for CASSEAWGGWGETQYF.

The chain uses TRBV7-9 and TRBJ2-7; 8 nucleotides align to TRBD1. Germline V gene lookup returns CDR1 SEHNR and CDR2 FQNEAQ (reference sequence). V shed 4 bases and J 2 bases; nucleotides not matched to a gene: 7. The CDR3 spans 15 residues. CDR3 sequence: CASSSRGQGPYEQYF. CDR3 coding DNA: TGTGCCAGCAGCTCCCGAGGACAGGGCCCCTACGAGCAGTACTTC.

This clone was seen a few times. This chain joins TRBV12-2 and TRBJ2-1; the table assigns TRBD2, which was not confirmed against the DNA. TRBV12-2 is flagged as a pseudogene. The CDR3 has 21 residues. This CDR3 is CASRPEPRLAGDSPPYNEQFF. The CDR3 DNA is TGTGCAAGTCGCCCAGAGCCCAGACTAGCGGGGGATTCCCCTCCTTACAATGAGCAGTTCTTC.

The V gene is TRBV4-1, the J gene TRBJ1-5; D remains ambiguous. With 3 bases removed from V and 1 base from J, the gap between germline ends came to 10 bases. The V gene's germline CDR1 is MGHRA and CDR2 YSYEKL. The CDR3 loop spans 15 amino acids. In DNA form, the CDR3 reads TGCGCCAGCAGCCAGGTTGACGGGAGCAATCAGCCCCAGCATTTT. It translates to CASSQVDGSNQPQHF.